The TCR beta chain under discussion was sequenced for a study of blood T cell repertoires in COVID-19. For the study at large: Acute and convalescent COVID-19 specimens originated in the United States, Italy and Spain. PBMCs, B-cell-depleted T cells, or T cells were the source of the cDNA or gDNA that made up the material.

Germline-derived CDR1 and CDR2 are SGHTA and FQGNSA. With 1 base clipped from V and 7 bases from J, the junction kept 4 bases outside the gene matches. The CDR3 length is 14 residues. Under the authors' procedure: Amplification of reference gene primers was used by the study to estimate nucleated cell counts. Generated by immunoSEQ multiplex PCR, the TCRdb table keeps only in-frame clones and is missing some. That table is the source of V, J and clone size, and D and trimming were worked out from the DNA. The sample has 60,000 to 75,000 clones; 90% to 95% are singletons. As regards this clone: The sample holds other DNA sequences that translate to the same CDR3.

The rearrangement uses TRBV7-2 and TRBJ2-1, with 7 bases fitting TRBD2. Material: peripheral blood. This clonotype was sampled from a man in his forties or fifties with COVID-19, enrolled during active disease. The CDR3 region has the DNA TGTGCCAGCAGCTTAGGGGGAGCGGGGAATGAGCAGTTCTTC. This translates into CASSLGGAGNEQFF.